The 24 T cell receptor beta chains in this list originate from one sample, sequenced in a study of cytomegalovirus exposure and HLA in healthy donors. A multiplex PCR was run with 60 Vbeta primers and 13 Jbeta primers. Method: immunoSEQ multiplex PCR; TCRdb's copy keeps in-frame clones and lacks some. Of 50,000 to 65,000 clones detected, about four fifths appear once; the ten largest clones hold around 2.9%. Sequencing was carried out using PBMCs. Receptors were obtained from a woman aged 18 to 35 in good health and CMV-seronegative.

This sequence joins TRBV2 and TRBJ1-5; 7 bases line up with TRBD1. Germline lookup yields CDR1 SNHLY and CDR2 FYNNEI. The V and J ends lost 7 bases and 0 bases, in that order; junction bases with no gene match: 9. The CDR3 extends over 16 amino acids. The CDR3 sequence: CASKIGTAASNQPQHF. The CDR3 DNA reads TGTGCCAGCAAGATCGGGACAGCCGCTAGCAATCAGCCCCAGCATTTT.

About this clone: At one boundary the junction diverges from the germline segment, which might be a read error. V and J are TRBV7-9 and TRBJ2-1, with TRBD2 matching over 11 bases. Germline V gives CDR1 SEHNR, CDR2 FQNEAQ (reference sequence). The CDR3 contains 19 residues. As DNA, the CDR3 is TGTTCCAGCAGCCAGGGACTAGCGGTGGGGGGGGGTTCCTACAATGAGCAGTTCTTC. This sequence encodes CSSSQGLAVGGGSYNEQFF.

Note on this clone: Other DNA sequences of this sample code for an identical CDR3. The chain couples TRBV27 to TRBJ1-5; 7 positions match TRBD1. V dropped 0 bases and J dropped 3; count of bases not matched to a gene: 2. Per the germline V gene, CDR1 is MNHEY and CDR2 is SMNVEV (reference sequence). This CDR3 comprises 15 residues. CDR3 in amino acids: CASSLSGQANQPQHF. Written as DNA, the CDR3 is TGTGCCAGCAGTTTATCCGGACAGGCCAATCAGCCCCAGCATTTT.

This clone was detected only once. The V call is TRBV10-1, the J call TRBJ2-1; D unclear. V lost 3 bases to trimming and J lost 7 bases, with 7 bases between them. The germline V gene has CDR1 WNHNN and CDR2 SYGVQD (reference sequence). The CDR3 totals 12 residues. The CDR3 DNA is TGCGCCAGCAGTGATTTCCGGAATGAGCAGTTCTTC. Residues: CASSDFRNEQFF.

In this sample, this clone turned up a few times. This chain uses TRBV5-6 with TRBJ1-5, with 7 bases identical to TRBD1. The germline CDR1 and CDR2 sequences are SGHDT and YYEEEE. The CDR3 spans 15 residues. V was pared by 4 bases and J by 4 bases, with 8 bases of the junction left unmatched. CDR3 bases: TGTGCCAGCAGCGCTAGGGGGCTTAGGAATCAGCCCCAGCATTTT. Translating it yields CASSARGLRNQPQHF. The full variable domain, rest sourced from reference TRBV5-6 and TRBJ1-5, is DAGVTQSPTHLIKTRGQQVTLRCSPKSGHDTVSWYQQALGQGPQFIFQYYEEEERQRGNFPDRFSGHQFPNYSSELNVNALLLGDSALYLCASSARGLRNQPQHFGDGTRLSIL.

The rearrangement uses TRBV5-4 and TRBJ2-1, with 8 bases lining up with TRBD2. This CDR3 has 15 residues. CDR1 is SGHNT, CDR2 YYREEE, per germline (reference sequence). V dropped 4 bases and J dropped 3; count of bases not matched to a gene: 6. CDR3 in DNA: TGTGCCAGCAGCCAGGGACTAGTCCTCTACAATGAGCAGTTCTTC. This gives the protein CASSQGLVLYNEQFF.

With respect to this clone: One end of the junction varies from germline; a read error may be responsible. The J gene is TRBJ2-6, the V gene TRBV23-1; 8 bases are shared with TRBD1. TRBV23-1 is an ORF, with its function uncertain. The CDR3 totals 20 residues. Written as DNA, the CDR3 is TGCGCCAGCAGTAACCGAGACCCGTGGCAGGGGGCTTCTGGGGCCAACGGCCTGACTTTC. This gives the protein CASSNRDPWQGASGANGLTF.

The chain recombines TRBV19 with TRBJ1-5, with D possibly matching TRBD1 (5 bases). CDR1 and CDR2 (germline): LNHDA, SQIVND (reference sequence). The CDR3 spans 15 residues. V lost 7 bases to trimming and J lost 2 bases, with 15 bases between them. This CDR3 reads CASIPGRVGNQPQHF. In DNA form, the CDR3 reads TGTGCCAGTATCCCAGGCAGGGTAGGCAATCAGCCCCAGCATTTT.

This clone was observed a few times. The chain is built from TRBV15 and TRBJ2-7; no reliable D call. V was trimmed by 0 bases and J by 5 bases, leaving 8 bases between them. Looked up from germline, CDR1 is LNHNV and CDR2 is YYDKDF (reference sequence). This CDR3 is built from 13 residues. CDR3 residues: CATSRDVQNEQYF. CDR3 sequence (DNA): TGTGCCACCAGCAGAGATGTCCAGAACGAGCAGTACTTC.

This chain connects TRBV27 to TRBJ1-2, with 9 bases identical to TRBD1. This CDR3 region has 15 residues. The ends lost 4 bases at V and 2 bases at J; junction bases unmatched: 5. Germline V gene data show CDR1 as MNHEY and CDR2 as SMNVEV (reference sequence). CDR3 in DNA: TGTGCCAGCAGTTCACGGGGACAGGGAAACTATGGCTACACCTTC. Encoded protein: CASSSRGQGNYGYTF.

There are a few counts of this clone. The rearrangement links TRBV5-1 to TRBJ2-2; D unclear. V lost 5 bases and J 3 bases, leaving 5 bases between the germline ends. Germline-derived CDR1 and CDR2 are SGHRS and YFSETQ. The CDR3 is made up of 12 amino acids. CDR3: CASRGDTGELFF. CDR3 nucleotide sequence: TGCGCCAGCAGGGGCGACACCGGGGAGCTGTTTTTT. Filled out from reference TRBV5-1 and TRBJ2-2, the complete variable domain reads KAGVTQTPRYLIKTRGQQVTLSCSPISGHRSVSWYQQTPGQGLQFLFEYFSETQRNKGNFPGRFSGRQFSNSRSEMNVSTLELGDSALYLCASRGDTGELFFGEGSRLTVL.

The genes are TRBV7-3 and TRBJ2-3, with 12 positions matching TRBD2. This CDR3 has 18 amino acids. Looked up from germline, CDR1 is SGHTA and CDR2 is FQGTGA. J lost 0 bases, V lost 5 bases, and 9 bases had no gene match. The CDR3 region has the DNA TGTGCCAGCAGCCCCCGGACTAGCGGGGTACCTAGCACAGATACGCAGTATTTT. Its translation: CASSPRTSGVPSTDTQYF.

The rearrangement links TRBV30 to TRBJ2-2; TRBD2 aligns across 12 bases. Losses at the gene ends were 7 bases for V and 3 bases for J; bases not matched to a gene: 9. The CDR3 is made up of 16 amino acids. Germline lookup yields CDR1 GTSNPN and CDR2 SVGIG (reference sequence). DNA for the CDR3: TGTGCCTTATGGACTAGCGGGAATTCGGACACCGGGGAGCTGTTTTTT. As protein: CALWTSGNSDTGELFF.

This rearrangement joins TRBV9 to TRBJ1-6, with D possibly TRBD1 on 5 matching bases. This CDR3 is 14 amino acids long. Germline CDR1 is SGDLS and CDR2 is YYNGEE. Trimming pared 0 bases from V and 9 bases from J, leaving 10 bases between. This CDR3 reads CASSVGRGGSPLHF. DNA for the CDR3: TGTGCCAGCAGCGTAGGGAGGGGCGGTTCACCCCTCCACTTT.

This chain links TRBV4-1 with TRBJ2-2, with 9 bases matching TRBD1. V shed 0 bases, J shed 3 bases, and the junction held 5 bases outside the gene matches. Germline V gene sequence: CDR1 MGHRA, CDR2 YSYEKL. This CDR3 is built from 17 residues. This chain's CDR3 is CASSQDTGGADTGELFF. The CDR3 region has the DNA TGCGCCAGCAGCCAAGACACAGGGGGCGCGGACACCGGGGAGCTGTTTTTT.

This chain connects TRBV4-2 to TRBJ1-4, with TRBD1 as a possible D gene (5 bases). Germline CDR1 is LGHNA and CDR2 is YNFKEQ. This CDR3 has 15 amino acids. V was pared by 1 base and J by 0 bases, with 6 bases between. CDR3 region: CASSQATATNEKLFF. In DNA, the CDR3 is TGTGCCAGCAGCCAAGCGACAGCAACTAATGAAAAACTGTTTTTT.

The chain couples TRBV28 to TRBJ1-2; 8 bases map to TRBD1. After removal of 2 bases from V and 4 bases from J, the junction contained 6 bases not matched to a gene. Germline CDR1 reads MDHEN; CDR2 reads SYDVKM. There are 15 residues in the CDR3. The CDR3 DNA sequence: TGTGCCAGCAGTTTAGGAGGTGGGACAGGCTATGGCTACACCTTC. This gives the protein CASSLGGGTGYGYTF.

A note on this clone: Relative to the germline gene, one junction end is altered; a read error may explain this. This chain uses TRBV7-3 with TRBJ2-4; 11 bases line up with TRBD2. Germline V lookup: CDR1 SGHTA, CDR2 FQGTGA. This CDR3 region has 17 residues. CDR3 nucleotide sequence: TGTGCCAGCAGCTCGACCGGGACTAGCGGAGCCAAAAACAGTCAGTACTTC. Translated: CASSSTGTSGAKNSQYF. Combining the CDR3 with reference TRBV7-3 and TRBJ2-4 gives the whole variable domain GAGVSQTPSNKVTEKGKYVELRCDPISGHTALYWYRQSLGQGPEFLIYFQGTGAADDSGLPNDRFFAVRPEGSVSTLKIQRTERGDSAVYLCASSSTGTSGAKNSQYFGAGTRLSVL.

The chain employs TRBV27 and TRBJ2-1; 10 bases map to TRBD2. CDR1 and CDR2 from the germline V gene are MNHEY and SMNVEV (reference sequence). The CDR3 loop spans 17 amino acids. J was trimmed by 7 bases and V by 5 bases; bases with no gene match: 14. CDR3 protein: CASSLRTSGHTLNEQFF. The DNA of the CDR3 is TGTGCCAGCAGTCTTCGGACTAGCGGCCACACCCTTAATGAGCAGTTCTTC.

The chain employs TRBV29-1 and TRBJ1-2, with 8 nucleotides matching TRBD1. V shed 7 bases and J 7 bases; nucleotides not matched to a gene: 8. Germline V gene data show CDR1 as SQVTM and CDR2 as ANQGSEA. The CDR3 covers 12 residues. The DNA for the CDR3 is TGCAGCGCCCCGACAGGGGCTCGTGGCTACACCTTC. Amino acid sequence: CSAPTGARGYTF.

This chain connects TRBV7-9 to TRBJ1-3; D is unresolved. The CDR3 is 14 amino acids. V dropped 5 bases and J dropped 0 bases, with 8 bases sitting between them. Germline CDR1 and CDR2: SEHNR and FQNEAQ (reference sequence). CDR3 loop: CASSPPVSGNTIYF. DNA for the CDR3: TGTGCCAGCAGCCCACCGGTCTCTGGAAACACCATATATTTT.

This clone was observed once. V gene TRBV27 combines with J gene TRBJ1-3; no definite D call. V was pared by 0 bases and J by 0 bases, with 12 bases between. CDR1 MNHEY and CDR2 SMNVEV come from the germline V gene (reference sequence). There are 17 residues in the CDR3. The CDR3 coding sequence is TGTGCCAGCAGTTTATCTGACGGCCCAGGCTCTGGAAACACCATATATTTT. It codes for CASSLSDGPGSGNTIYF.

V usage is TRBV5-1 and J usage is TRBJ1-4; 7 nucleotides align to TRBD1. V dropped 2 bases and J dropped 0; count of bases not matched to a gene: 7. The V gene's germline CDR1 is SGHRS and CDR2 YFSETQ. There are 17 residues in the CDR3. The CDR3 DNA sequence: TGCGCCAGCAGCTTACGGGACAGCTTTGCAACTAATGAAAAACTGTTTTTT. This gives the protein CASSLRDSFATNEKLFF.

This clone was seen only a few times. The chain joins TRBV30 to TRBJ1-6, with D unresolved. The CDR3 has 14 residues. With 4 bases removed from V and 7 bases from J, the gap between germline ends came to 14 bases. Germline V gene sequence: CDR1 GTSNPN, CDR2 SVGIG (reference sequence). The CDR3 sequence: CAWTLGSRNSPLHF. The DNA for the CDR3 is TGTGCCTGGACCCTCGGGTCCCGAAATTCACCCCTCCACTTT.